This entry lists 24 T cell receptor beta chains sequenced from one sample in a study of blood T cell repertoires in COVID-19. TCRdb's table, derived via immunoSEQ multiplex PCR, lists solely in-frame clones and lacks some. The data contain under 200,000 clones, more than 75% of them singletons. Specimen: peripheral blood. Receptors were obtained from a man aged 40-49 years with active or convalescent COVID-19.

The gene calls are TRBV30 and TRBJ1-5, with TRBD1 matching 9 bases. The ends lost 3 bases at V and 1 base at J; junction bases unmatched: 1. The CDR3 consists of 14 residues. Per germline, CDR1 GTSNPN and CDR2 SVGIG (reference sequence). DNA for the CDR3: TGTGCCTGGAGGGGACAGGGCAGCAATCAGCCCCAGCATTTT. Its protein is CAWRGQGSNQPQHF.

The chain combines TRBV3-1 (or the pseudogene TRBV3-2) with TRBJ2-7, with TRBD1 matching over 10 bases. The germline CDR1 and CDR2 sequences are LGHDT and YNNKEL (reference sequence). The CDR3 runs 14 residues. V shed 8 bases, J shed 4 bases, and the junction held 8 bases outside the gene matches. The chain's CDR3 is CASGGGTGVYEQYF. CDR3 DNA sequence: TGTGCCAGCGGAGGAGGGACAGGGGTGTACGAGCAGTACTTC.

This clone was seen just once. The chain links TRBV7-2 to TRBJ2-1, with TRBD2 as a possible D gene (6 bases). CDR1 is SGHTA, CDR2 FQGNSA, per germline. Between the trimmed V and J ends, which lost 2 bases and 9 bases, there was a span of 11 bases. The CDR3 runs to 13 residues. CDR3 loop: CASSLSSRGEQFF. In DNA, the CDR3 is TGTGCCAGCAGCTTATCGTCGCGGGGTGAGCAGTTCTTC.

The chain links TRBV12-5 to TRBJ2-1; TRBD2 is a possible D gene (6 bases). Germline-derived CDR1 and CDR2 are LGHNT and FRNRAP. V gave up 5 bases and J gave up 7 bases, with 21 bases separating them. This CDR3 has 16 residues. The CDR3 nucleotides are TGTGCTAGTGGTCCCCCCGGGGGTGTGGGACGAAATGAGCAGTTCTTC. Protein: CASGPPGGVGRNEQFF.

This clone has just one count. The genes are TRBV19 and TRBJ1-4; D is perhaps TRBD1 (5 bases). Germline assignment: CDR1 LNHDA and CDR2 SQIVND (reference sequence). Trimming left V 1 base short and J 7 bases short, with 16 bases between. The CDR3 runs to 16 residues. DNA of the CDR3: TGTGCCAGTAGTATAGGAAACGGGCCCGGGGGTGAAAAACTGTTTTTT. Amino acids: CASSIGNGPGGEKLFF.

The chain combines TRBV7-6 with TRBJ2-5, with D tentatively TRBD1 (6 bases). There are 16 residues in the CDR3. Germline-derived CDR1 and CDR2 are SGHVS and FNYEAQ. V was shortened by 0 bases and J by 5 bases, with 16 bases between the two germline ends. Written as DNA, the CDR3 is TGTGCCAGCAGCTTAGCCCCAACAGGGAGCCGGGAGACCCAGTACTTC. This codes for CASSLAPTGSRETQYF. The full variable domain, with the rest looked up from reference TRBV7-6 and TRBJ2-5, is GAGVSQSPRYKVTKRGQDVALRCDPISGHVSLYWYRQALGQGPEFLTYFNYEAQQDKSGLPNDRFSAERPEGSISTLTIQRTEQRDSAMYRCASSLAPTGSRETQYFGPGTRLLVL.

This rearrangement joins TRBV5-4 to TRBJ2-7, with TRBD2 matching over 8 bases. V was clipped by 4 bases and J by 4 bases; unmatched bases: 10. Germline V lookup: CDR1 SGHNT, CDR2 YYREEE (reference sequence). The CDR3 loop spans 15 amino acids. This chain's CDR3 is CASSQELADHYEQYF. The CDR3 DNA reads as TGTGCCAGCAGCCAGGAACTAGCGGATCATTACGAGCAGTACTTC.

This clone was recorded once. The chain links TRBV2 to TRBJ1-1; D ambiguous. The V gene's germline CDR1 is SNHLY and CDR2 FYNNEI. This CDR3 has 12 residues. Between the trimmed V and J ends, which lost 6 bases and 0 bases, there was a span of 5 bases. The CDR3 region has the DNA TGTGCCAGCAGGGGAGTGAACACTGAAGCTTTCTTT. Amino acids: CASRGVNTEAFF.

This clone was seen once. The chain recombines TRBV11-1 with TRBJ2-1, with D perhaps matching TRBD1 (6 bases). CDR3 length: 15 amino acids. Trimming pared 10 bases from V and 8 bases from J, leaving 24 bases between. Germline CDR1 and CDR2: SGHAT and FQDESV (reference sequence). CDR3: CATDPKGERYDEQFF. Written as DNA, the CDR3 is TGTGCCACCGACCCCAAGGGGGAGAGGTATGATGAGCAGTTCTTC.

This chain connects TRBV27 to TRBJ1-1; D is unresolved. Germline CDR1 and CDR2: MNHEY and SMNVEV (reference sequence). Trimming removed 5 bases from V and 4 bases from J, with 14 bases in between. This CDR3 comprises 14 residues. The chain's CDR3 is CASSPTPGFTEAFF. CDR3 DNA sequence: TGTGCCAGCAGTCCGACGCCGGGTTTCACTGAAGCTTTCTTT.

The chain has TRBV30 and TRBJ1-6; no definite D call. Germline CDR1 is GTSNPN and CDR2 is SVGIG (reference sequence). The CDR3 sequence is 11 residues long. Trimming took off 1 base at V and 11 bases at J, with 6 bases between the two ends. For the CDR3, the DNA is TGTGCCTGGAGTGCAGGCGCACCCCTCCACTTT. Its protein product is CAWSAGAPLHF.

Only one count was recorded for this clone. This chain uses TRBV28 with TRBJ2-5; 7 bases are shared with TRBD1. V lost 7 bases and J lost 1; bases outside the gene matches: 9. The CDR3 covers 15 residues. Germline values: CDR1 MDHEN, CDR2 SYDVKM. CDR3 in DNA: TGTGCCAGCACATCACCAAGGGGGCTCCAAGAGACCCAGTACTTC. It codes for CASTSPRGLQETQYF.

CDR3 residues: CASSPGLAGGEQFF. DNA of the CDR3: TGTGCCAGCAGCCCTGGACTAGCGGGAGGTGAGCAGTTCTTC. The chain links TRBV28 to TRBJ2-1, with 14 bases matching TRBD2. V lost 6 bases and J lost 9; bases outside the gene matches: 4. From germline, CDR1 is MDHEN and CDR2 SYDVKM. The CDR3 covers 14 residues.

The chain employs TRBV28 and TRBJ2-4; tentative D call: TRBD2 (7 bases). Germline-derived CDR1 and CDR2 are MDHEN and SYDVKM. V lost 6 bases to trimming and J lost 16 bases, with 25 bases between them. This CDR3 is built from 14 residues. The CDR3 nucleotides are TGTGCCAGCAGGGTGGGGGGGCCAGAAAGGGTAGATTACTTC. Amino acid sequence: CASRVGGPERVDYF.

The chain uses TRBV24-1 and TRBJ2-1; 12 bases align to TRBD1. With V trimmed by 3 bases and J by 7 bases, 6 bases remained unmatched. Per germline, CDR1 KGHDR and CDR2 SFDVKD. This CDR3 spans 16 amino acids. The CDR3 DNA reads as TGTGCCACCAGTGATGGGGGACAGGGGGCTGAAAATGAGCAGTTCTTC. It codes for CATSDGGQGAENEQFF.

J is TRBJ1-2 and V is TRBV24-1; 8 positions agree with TRBD1. Germline CDR1 and CDR2: KGHDR and SFDVKD. CDR3 length equals 15 residues. The J segment lost 3 bases and the V segment lost 2 bases, leaving 4 bases of the junction unmatched. The chain's CDR3 is CATSDSGQDDYGYTF. The CDR3 DNA is TGTGCCACCAGTGATTCGGGACAGGATGACTATGGCTACACCTTC.

This chain links TRBV10-3 with TRBJ1-1; D is possibly TRBD1 (6 bases). CDR1 is ENHRY and CDR2 is SYGVKD in the germline V gene. V gave up 6 bases and J gave up 3 bases, with 11 bases separating them. The CDR3 contains 13 residues. CDR3 DNA: TGTGCCATCAGGGGGAGGGGGGACACTGAAGCTTTCTTT. Its protein product is CAIRGRGDTEAFF.

The rearrangement uses TRBV27 and TRBJ2-7; a possible D gene is TRBD2 (5 bases). V was shortened by 10 bases and J by 1 base, with 11 bases between the two germline ends. This CDR3 contains 12 residues. Germline lookup yields CDR1 MNHEY and CDR2 SMNVEV (reference sequence). DNA of the CDR3: TGTGCCACTGGGGAGCAGTCCTACGAGCAGTACTTC. Translating it yields CATGEQSYEQYF.

This CDR3 reads CASSRDRGSAQPQHF. In DNA, the CDR3 is TGTGCCAGTAGTAGGGACAGGGGATCCGCTCAGCCCCAGCATTTT. The V gene is TRBV19, the J gene TRBJ1-5, with 10 bases lining up with TRBD1. From germline, CDR1 is LNHDA and CDR2 SQIVND (reference sequence). Trimming took 4 bases from V and 6 from J; bases not matched to a gene: 6. The CDR3 spans 15 residues.

The chain joins TRBV3-1 (or the pseudogene TRBV3-2) to TRBJ1-1; TRBD1 matches 8 bases. The CDR3 has 14 amino acids. The trim removed 3 bases at V and 5 bases at J, leaving 5 bases unmatched. Germline values: CDR1 LGHDT, CDR2 YNNKEL (reference sequence). CDR3 protein: CASSQQQGVTEAFF. The CDR3 DNA sequence: TGTGCCAGCAGCCAGCAACAGGGGGTGACTGAAGCTTTCTTT.

This clone was counted once. The CDR3 spells CASSLDGPRAAFF. The CDR3 bases are TGTGCCAGCAGCTTAGACGGTCCCAGGGCAGCTTTCTTT. The gene calls are TRBV11-3 and TRBJ1-1, with a possible D match to TRBD1 (5 bases). V lost 0 bases to trimming and J lost 10 bases, with 12 bases between them. The CDR3 covers 13 residues. The germline gives CDR1 SGHNT, CDR2 YENEEA.

The chain combines TRBV10-3 with TRBJ1-2; 7 nucleotides line up with TRBD1. From germline, CDR1 is ENHRY and CDR2 SYGVKD. The CDR3 spans 13 residues. The V gene end was trimmed by 4 bases and the J gene end by 2 bases; junction bases not matched to a gene: 1. The CDR3 DNA reads as TGTGCCATCAGTGGGGACAGAAACTATGGCTACACCTTC. It specifies CAISGDRNYGYTF.

V is TRBV6-6 and J is TRBJ2-7; 7 bases are shared with TRBD1. The CDR3 spans 15 residues. V was pared by 5 bases and J by 2 bases, with 9 bases of the junction left unmatched. Germline V gene lookup returns CDR1 MNHNY and CDR2 SVGAGI (reference sequence). The CDR3 DNA is TGTGCCAGCAGTACCCAGACAGGGCTAACCTACGAGCAGTACTTC. As protein: CASSTQTGLTYEQYF.

The rearrangement joins TRBV3-1 (or the pseudogene TRBV3-2) to TRBJ1-1; TRBD1 might be the D (5 bases). The germline V gene encodes CDR1 LGHDT and CDR2 YNNKEL (reference sequence). This CDR3 has 14 residues. The ends were cut back, 4 bases at V and 0 bases at J, with 9 bases in the middle. CDR3 bases: TGTGCCAGCAGCCGCCGGGACTTGAACACTGAAGCTTTCTTT. Amino acid sequence: CASSRRDLNTEAFF.